What follows is one TCR beta chain and its context. Generated by immunoSEQ multiplex PCR, the TCRdb table keeps only in-frame clones and is missing some. In the table there are about 250,000 clones, approximately 84% of which are singletons. This specimen comes from a study of blood T cell repertoires in COVID-19. CDR3 length: 14 residues. The germline CDR1 and CDR2 sequences are SQVTM and ANQGSEA. V lost 4 bases to trimming and J lost 3 bases; unmatched junction nucleotides: 4. This sequence originates from a man aged 50 to 59 with acute or convalescent COVID-19. This chain uses TRBV29-1 with TRBJ2-7, with 12 positions matching TRBD1. What was sequenced was peripheral blood. CDR3 DNA sequence: TGCAGCGTTGCGGGGACAGGGGGCCTCTACGAGCAGTACTTC. It is translated as CSVAGTGGLYEQYF.